The T cell receptor beta chain under discussion was sequenced for a study of blood T cells in healthy people across ages. Notes on the study in general: Long-lived donors carried more naive CD4+ cells and greater diversity than aged donors.

Primed by a sample-barcoded 5' primer and a J-beta primer mix, a second PCR proceeded for roughly 6 to 12 cycles. TCRdb passed the 5' RACE reads through MiXCR, listing each CDR3 protein once. The sample carries 980,000 or so distinct CDR3 sequences, about 44% recorded once. Comments on this clonotype: Its antigen is not known.

CDR3 length: 11 residues. Trimming pared 5 bases from V and 9 bases from J, leaving 8 bases between. Germline V lookup: CDR1 SEHNR, CDR2 FQNEAQ (reference sequence). The sequence derives from a man aged 25 to 40 in good health. Sequenced input: blood. The chain combines TRBV7-9 with TRBJ2-1; no clear D gene. The CDR3 protein is CASSEFREQFF. The CDR3 DNA follows: TGTGCCAGCAGCGAATTTCGTGAGCAGTTCTTC.